This T cell receptor (beta chain) was sequenced during a study of regulatory T cells in long-lasting Graves disease (dated by TCRdb to about 2021). Background on the whole study: Antithyroid drugs had been taken for less than 3 months by newly diagnosed Graves' disease patients. Peripheral blood TCR sequencing and RNA sequencing compared persistent Graves' disease patients with newly diagnosed Graves' disease patients. A total of roughly 35 samples underwent TCR sequencing, from about 13 patients with persistent Graves' disease and approximately 20 patients with newly diagnosed Graves' disease. The study was registered as a clinical trial and conducted in China.

This clonotype has only a few counts. Its binding antigen is unknown. Base qualities are missing; no much larger clone stands one base away. Reading the germline V gene (reference sequence) gives CDR1 SEHNR and CDR2 FQNEAQ. The CDR3 runs 15 residues from the cysteine to the phenylalanine. Only the CDR3 DNA stays, 45 bases, in frame from base 1. Unmatched junction bases come to 8, with V trimmed by 4 bases and J by 6 bases. To prepare the library, multiplex PCR was applied. Sequencing took place on an Illumina HiSeq 4000. TCR beta libraries were built with iRepertoire HTBI primers and Arm-PCR amplification of CDR3 regions. Before sequencing, the PCR products went through gel purification. The original methods were these. Gene usage analysis of CDR3 amino acid clonotypes used the approximately 62 TRBV and about 14 TRBJ segments found across samples. Filtered high-quality paired reads were merged into contigs using COPE and FqMerger. BLAST was used to align contigs to IMGT TRBV, TRBD and TRBJ reference genes, with CDR3 defined following IMGT. Any clonotype with a frequency above 0.1% was classified as a highly expanded clone. Repertoire diversity was measured by Shannon entropy, and V-J evenness by the Gini coefficient. Public clonotypes were defined as clonotypes shared by more than one individual. TCRdb ran its own pipeline on the public reads, namely fastp trimming at Q25 and MiXCR clone calling, and kept in-frame beta chains. One record per CDR3 amino acid sequence lists the most common genes and DNA. For this entry, the V and J calls and clone size follow TCRdb and not the study's own pipeline. The sample table holds approximately 540,000 distinct CDR3 sequences, of which around 11% were seen once. Almost 9% of the sample is in the top ten clones.

Overall results and qualifications from the work: The authors noted that the small sample size was a limitation that may lower accuracy. Compared with newly diagnosed patients, persistent Graves' disease patients had lower TCR Shannon entropy and fewer highly expanded clones, which suggests clonal expansion. Peripheral blood alone was examined, since thyroid tissue, which constituted the primary lesion, could not be accessed. Persistent patients shared more public clonotypes among themselves (roughly 2,700) than newly diagnosed patients did (nearly 1,000). Preferential use of TRBV28, TRBJ1-2 and TRBJ2-5 was observed in persistent disease, whereas TRBV20-1 and TRBJ2-1 were favored in newly diagnosed disease. Sequencing and analysis were restricted to the TCR beta chain.

The time point label, as the study defines it: newly diagnosed GD, antithyroid drugs for less than 3 months. For both TCR sequencing and RNA sequencing, RNA was extracted from PBMCs using TRIzol. The diagnosis of Graves' disease was made according to American Thyroid Association guidelines. Recruitment of patients was carried out at an endocrinology department in Xi'an, China. Each patient gave about 8.1 milliliters of peripheral blood, collected in an EDTA anticoagulant tube. Ficoll Paque Plus density gradient separation was used to isolate PBMCs, and no additional T cell sorting was done. RNA quality was checked with an Agilent 2100 Bioanalyzer and agarose gel, and concentration with a NanoDrop 2000. This sample was shared with a second study, whose subject was T cells in Graves' hyperthyroidism and ophthalmopathy. The second study also describes: A patient counted as having stable Graves' hyperthyroidism if no progression to ophthalmopathy occurred over 18 months of follow-up. Hyperthyroidism patients were newly diagnosed, with disease duration under 2 months, and aged 18 to 65 years. Exclusion was applied to patients with uncontrolled infections, other autoimmune diseases, pregnancy or lactation. Clinical symptoms, serum thyroxine and TRAb, thyroid ultrasound, and orbital computed tomography formed the basis for the diagnoses. The first round of RT-PCR for the TCR CDR3 was performed with the HTBI primer set and the Qiagen OneStep RT-PCR kit. Most expanded thyroid clonotypes (frequency above 0.001) were also detected in blood, suggesting blood repertoires may reflect thyroid immune responses. A 13 V-J signature model separated ophthalmopathy from stable hyperthyroidism, with around 91% sensitivity and 81.08% specificity in cross-validation and 80%/75% in testing. In validation, progression to ophthalmopathy was predicted by the model with 70% to 71% sensitivity and around 76% specificity, a median of approximately 7.1 months before onset. To identify TCR V-J signatures that set the groups apart, the researchers used a discovery cohort of 100 patients, made up of some 41 with Graves' ophthalmopathy and approximately 57 with stable Graves' hyperthyroidism. An independent validation cohort of fewer than 20 hyperthyroidism patients and about 16 patients who later progressed to ophthalmopathy tested prospective prediction of ophthalmopathy. The approximately 100 discovery patients were randomly split 7:3 into training and test sets. Thyroid tissue and blood T-cell repertoires from more than 5 Graves' hyperthyroidism patients were also compared in the study. Following sampling, methimazole starting at 30 mg daily was given to hyperthyroidism patients, and high-dose intravenous methylprednisolone was given to ophthalmopathy patients. The libraries were constructed in a second round of multiplex PCR and then size-selected and purified. Sequencing of the libraries was done on an Illumina HiSeq2000 using paired-end 100 bp reads. SOAPnuke was used to process the raw data, with reads discarded if the reads contained adapters or uncalled bases, had a mean Phred below 15, or lacked an exact constant-primer or identifier match. COPE v1.2.5 was used to merge the high-quality paired reads, and each unique nucleotide sequence was defined as a clonotype. MiTCR v1.1 was used to align the clonotypes against IMGT TRBV, TRBD and TRBJ reference segments. The analysis included only V-J combinations with a frequency above 0.0001, which together covered approximately 99% of the repertoires. A TCS score was defined as the ratio of F50 (clonal expansion) to E x V (chaos), with BLOSUM62-based TCRdist applied between CDR3 peptides within each V-J. Welch's t-statistics and random forest reduced roughly 540 V-J features to about 13, which were used in a naive Bayes classifier (R e1071). No statistical method was used to set the sample size in advance, and investigators knew the group allocation. TCR Vbeta CDR3 sequencing of some 140 peripheral blood samples (approximately 44 ophthalmopathy, over 70 hyperthyroidism and approximately 17 progressor patients) is reported in the paper.

The chain joins TRBV7-9 to TRBJ2-7, with 11 bases aligning to TRBD1. This clonotype was obtained from a woman aged 25-40 years with Graves disease. Donor details come from another sample of the same person, matched by shared clones. Sequences were derived from peripheral blood mononuclear cells (PBMCs), sampled at new diagnosis, from a patient treated with antithyroid drugs. This receptor has the CDR3 CASSSRFGTGGEQYF. The nucleotide sequence is given as TGTGCCAGCAGCTCCCGGTTCGGGACAGGGGGCGAGCAGTACTTC.